This entry concerns a single TCR beta chain. No antigen is known for it. This sample stems from a study of cytomegalovirus exposure and HLA in healthy donors. The trim removed 5 bases at V and 0 bases at J, leaving 7 bases unmatched. The CDR3 extends over 16 amino acids. Germline V CDR1 and CDR2: SGHVS, FQNEAQ. Study-level findings and limits: A prior analysis recorded that most TCR beta V segments were productive about 90% or about 30% of the time. Later analysis identified a missense DCLRE1C variant that was linked to TCR beta V- and J-gene trimming.

PCR used 60 Vbeta primers and 13 Jbeta primers. Assay used: immunoSEQ multiplex PCR; TCRdb lists only in-frame clones, some missing. The sample lists 150,000 or so clones, around 72% occurring once. The sequence came from a man aged 18 to 30 in good health and CMV-seropositive. Sequences were obtained from PBMCs. V usage is TRBV7-8 and J usage is TRBJ1-3; TRBD1 agrees at 7 bases. CDR3 DNA sequence: TGTGCCAGCAGCCCATACAGGGGATCCTCTGGAAACACCATATATTTT. It is translated as CASSPYRGSSGNTIYF.